The TCR beta chain described here comes from a study of neurological immune-mediated disorders. TCRdb reprocessed the 5' RACE reads with MiXCR, giving one entry per CDR3 protein. This table has about 71,000 distinct CDR3 sequences, almost 3.5% appearing once. From 2 million PBMCs stored at -80 C, the unsorted libraries were generated. Whole-study results and caveats: Patients with HTLV-1-associated myelopathy had the highest level of TCR clonal expansion, whereas patients with multiple sclerosis had the lowest level, falling beneath the level found in healthy controls. The study phylogenetically grouped the repertoires of 18 of 34 multiple sclerosis patients into one related-CDR3 cluster, a possible signature. With the multiple sclerosis repertoire cluster, none of the clinical or MRI features showed an association.

This clonotype was found many times. Its cognate antigen is unknown. The sequence was obtained from a man aged 35 to 55 with multiple sclerosis. The sequenced sample was PBMCs.

CDR3 protein: CASSLDLAGSYNEQFF. The CDR3 nucleotides read TGTGCCAGCAGCCTCGACCTAGCGGGGTCCTACAATGAGCAGTTCTTC. This chain joins TRBV3-1 and TRBJ2-1, with 9 bases that match TRBD2. The V and J ends lost 4 bases and 1 base, in that order; junction bases with no gene match: 5. Looked up from germline, CDR1 is LGHDT and CDR2 is YNNKEL (reference sequence). CDR3 length: 16 residues.